These 2 T cell receptor beta chains came from one sample sequenced in a study of Ad26.COV2.S vaccination and SARS-CoV-2 variants (dated by TCRdb to the early 2020s). The sample's treatment or condition, from its label and the paper: roughly 18 received Ad26.COV2.S at low or high dose, single or two shots; roughly five received placebo; per-sample allocation not given. For vaccine and placebo recipients, repertoires were sequenced using samples collected on day 63 after the first injection. Receptor libraries were prepared by the immunoSEQ multiplex PCR assay. TCRdb holds this immuneACCESS table with in-frame rearrangements only. Some clones are missing; in checked studies, unresolved V genes explain under half, and the rest has no known cause. Here the sample has 410,000 or so clones; 80% to 95% occur a single time. The top ten constitute around 1.8% of the sample. Sequencing was performed on peripheral blood, taken in a trial of Ad26.COV2.S vaccine versus placebo. These TCRs come from a person aged 18 to 59 who received the Ad26.COV2.S COVID-19 vaccine or a placebo.

The table lists this clone with a count of one. V gene TRBV7-2 combines with J gene TRBJ1-5; TRBD1 might be the D (5 bases). CDR3 length: 14 residues. The V gene's germline CDR1 is SGHTA and CDR2 FQGNSA. Trimming took 5 bases from V and 9 from J, leaving 17 bases between them. CDR3 sequence: CASSRGDWGGPQHF. The DNA for the CDR3 is TGTGCCAGCAGCCGGGGGGACTGGGGAGGGCCCCAGCATTTT.

This clone showed up just once. This chain's CDR3 is CSVVSKGSSYNEQFF. CDR3 DNA: TGCAGCGTTGTGTCCAAGGGGAGCTCCTACAATGAGCAGTTCTTC. The chain links TRBV29-1 to TRBJ2-1; D assignment may be TRBD1 or TRBD2 (5 bases each). Trimming cost V 4 bases and J 0 bases, with 13 bases left between them. Germline V gene sequence: CDR1 SQVTM, CDR2 ANQGSEA. The CDR3 is made up of 15 amino acids.